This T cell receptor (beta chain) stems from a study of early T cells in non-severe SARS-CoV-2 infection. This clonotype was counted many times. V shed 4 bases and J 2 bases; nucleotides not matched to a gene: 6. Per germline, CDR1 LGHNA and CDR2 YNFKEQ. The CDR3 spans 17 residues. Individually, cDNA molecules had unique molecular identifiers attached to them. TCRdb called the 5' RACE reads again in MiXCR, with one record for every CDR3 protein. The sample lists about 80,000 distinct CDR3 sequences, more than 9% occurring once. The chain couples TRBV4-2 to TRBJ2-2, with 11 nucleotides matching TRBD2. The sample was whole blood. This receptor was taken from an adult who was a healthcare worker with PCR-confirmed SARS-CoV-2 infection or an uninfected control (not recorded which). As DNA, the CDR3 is TGTGCCAGCAGCCTACACACTAGCGGGAGTAACACCGGGGAGCTGTTTTTT. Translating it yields CASSLHTSGSNTGELFF.